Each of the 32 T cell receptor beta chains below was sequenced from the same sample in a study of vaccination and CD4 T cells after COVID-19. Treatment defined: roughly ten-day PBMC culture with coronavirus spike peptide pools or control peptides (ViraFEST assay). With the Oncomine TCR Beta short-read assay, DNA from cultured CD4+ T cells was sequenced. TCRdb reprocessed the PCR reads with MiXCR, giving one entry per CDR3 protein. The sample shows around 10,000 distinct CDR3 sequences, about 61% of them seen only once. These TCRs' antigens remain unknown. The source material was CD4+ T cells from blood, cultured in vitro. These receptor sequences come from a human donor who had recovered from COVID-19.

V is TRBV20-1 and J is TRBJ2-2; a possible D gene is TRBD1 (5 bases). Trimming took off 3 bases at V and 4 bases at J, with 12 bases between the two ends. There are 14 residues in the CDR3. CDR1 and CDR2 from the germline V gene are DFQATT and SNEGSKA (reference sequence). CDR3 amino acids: CSASLFRGTGELFF. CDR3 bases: TGCAGTGCTAGCCTATTTAGGGGCACCGGGGAGCTGTTTTTT.

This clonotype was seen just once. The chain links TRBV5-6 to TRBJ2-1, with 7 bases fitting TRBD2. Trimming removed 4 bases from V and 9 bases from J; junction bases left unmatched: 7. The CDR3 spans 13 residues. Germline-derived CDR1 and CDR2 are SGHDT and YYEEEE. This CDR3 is CASSGGEGREQFF. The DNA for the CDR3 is TGTGCCAGCAGCGGCGGGGAGGGTCGTGAGCAGTTCTTC. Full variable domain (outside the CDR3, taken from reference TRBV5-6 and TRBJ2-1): DAGVTQSPTHLIKTRGQQVTLRCSPKSGHDTVSWYQQALGQGPQFIFQYYEEEERQRGNFPDRFSGHQFPNYSSELNVNALLLGDSALYLCASSGGEGREQFFGPGTRLTVL.

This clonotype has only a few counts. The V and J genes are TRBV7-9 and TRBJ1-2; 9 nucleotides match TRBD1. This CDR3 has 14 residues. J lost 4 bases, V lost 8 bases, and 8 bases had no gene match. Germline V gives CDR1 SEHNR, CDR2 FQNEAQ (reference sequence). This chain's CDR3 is CASAAGQGTYGYTF. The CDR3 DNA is TGTGCCAGCGCCGCCGGACAGGGGACCTATGGCTACACCTTC.

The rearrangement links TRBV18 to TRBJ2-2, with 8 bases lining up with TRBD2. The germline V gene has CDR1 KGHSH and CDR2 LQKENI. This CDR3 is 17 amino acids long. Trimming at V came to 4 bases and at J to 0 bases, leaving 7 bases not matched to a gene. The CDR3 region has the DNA TGTGCCAGCTCACGTAGCGGGATCGTTTCGAACACCGGGGAGCTGTTTTTT. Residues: CASSRSGIVSNTGELFF.

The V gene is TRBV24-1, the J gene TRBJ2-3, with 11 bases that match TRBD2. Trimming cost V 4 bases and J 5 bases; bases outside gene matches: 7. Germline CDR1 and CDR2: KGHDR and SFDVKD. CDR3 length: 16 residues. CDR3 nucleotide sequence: TGTGCCACCAGTGAGACCGGGACTAGCGGTATAGATACGCAGTATTTT. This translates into CATSETGTSGIDTQYF.

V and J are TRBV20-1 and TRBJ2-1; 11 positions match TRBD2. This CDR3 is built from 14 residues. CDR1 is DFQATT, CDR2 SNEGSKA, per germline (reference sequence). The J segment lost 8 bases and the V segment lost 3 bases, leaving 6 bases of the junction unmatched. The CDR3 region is CSASVSGRAYEQFF. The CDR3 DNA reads TGCAGTGCTAGCGTTAGCGGGAGGGCCTATGAGCAGTTCTTC.

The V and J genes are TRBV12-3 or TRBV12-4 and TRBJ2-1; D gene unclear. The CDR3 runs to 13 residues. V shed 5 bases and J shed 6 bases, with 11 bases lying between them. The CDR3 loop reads CASSRLGVNEQFF. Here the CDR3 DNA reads TGTGCCAGCAGTCGTCTGGGCGTCAATGAGCAGTTCTTC.

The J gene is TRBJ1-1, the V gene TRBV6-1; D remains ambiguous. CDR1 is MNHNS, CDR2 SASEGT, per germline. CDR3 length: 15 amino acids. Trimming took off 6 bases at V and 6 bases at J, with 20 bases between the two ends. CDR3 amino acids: CASSRGAVAGAEAFF. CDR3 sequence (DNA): TGTGCCAGCAGCCGGGGAGCCGTTGCGGGAGCTGAAGCTTTCTTT.

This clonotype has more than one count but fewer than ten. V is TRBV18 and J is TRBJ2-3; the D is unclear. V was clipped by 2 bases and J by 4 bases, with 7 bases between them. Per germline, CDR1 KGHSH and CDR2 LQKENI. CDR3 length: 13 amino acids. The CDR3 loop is CASSPRVADTQYF. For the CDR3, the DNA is TGTGCCAGCTCACCAAGGGTCGCAGATACGCAGTATTTT.

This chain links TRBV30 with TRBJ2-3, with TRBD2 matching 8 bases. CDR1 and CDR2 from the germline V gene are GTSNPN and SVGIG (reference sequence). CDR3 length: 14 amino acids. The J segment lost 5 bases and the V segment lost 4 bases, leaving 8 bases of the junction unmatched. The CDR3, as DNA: TGTGCCTGGACTAAAGCGGGAGCGGGAGATACGCAGTATTTT. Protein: CAWTKAGAGDTQYF.

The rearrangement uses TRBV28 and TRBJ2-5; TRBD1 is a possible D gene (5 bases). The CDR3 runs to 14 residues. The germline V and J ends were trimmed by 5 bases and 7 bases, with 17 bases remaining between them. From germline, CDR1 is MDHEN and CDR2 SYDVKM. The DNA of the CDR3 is TGTGCCAGCAGTCCCCAGGGTGGGGTGGGGACCCAGTACTTC. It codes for CASSPQGGVGTQYF.

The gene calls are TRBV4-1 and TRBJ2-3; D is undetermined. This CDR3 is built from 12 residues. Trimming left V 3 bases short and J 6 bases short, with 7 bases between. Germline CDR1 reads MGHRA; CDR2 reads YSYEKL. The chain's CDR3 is CASSHPLDTQYF. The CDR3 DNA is TGCGCCAGCAGCCACCCGTTGGATACGCAGTATTTT.

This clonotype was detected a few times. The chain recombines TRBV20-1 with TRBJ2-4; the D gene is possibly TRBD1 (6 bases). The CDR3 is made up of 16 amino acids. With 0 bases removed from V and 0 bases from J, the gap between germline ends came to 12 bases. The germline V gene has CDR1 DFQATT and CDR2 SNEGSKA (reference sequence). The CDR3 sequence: CSARDLTGLAKNIQYF. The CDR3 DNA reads TGCAGTGCTAGAGATCTGACAGGACTAGCCAAAAACATTCAGTACTTC.

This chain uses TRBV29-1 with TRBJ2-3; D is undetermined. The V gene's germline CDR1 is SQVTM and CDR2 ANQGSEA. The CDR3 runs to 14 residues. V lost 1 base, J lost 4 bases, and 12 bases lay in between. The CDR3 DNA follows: TGCAGCGTTGAAGGAGGAGCAGTCGCAGATACGCAGTATTTT. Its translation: CSVEGGAVADTQYF.

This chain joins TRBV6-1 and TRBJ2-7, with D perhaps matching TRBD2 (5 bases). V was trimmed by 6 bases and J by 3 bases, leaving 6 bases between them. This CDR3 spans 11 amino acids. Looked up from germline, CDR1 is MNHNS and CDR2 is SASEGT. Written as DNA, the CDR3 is TGTGCCAGCAGAAGCGGCTACGAGCAGTACTTC. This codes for CASRSGYEQYF.

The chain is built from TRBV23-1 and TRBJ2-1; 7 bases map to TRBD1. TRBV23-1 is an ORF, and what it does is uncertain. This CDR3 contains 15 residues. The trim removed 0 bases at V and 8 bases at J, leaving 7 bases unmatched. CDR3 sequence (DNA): TGCGCCAGCAGTCAATCGGCACGGCAGGGGGATGAGCAGTTCTTC. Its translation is CASSQSARQGDEQFF.

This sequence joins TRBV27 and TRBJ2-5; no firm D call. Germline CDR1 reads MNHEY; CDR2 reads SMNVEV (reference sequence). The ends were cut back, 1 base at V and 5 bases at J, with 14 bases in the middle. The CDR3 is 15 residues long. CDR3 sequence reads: CASSLFSRSWETQYF. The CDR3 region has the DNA TGTGCCAGCAGTTTATTTTCCCGGTCATGGGAGACCCAGTACTTC.

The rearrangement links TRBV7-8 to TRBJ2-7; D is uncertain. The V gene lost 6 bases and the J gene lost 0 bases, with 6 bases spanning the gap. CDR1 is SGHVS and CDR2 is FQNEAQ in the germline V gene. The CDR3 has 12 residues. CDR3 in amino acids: CASSQPSYEQYF. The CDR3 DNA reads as TGTGCCAGCAGTCAGCCCTCCTACGAGCAGTACTTC.

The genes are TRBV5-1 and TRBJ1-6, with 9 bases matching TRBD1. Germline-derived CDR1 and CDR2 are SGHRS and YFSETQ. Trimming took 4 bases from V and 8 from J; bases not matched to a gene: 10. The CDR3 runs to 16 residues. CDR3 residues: CASSATGTGLDSPLHF. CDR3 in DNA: TGCGCCAGCAGCGCAACCGGGACAGGGTTGGATTCACCCCTCCACTTT.

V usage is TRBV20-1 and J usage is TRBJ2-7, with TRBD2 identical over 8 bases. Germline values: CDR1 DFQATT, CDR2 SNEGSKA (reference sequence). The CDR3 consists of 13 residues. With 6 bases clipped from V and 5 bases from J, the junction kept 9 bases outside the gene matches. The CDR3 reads CSALRAGADEQYF. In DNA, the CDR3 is TGCAGTGCCCTACGAGCGGGAGCGGACGAGCAGTACTTC.

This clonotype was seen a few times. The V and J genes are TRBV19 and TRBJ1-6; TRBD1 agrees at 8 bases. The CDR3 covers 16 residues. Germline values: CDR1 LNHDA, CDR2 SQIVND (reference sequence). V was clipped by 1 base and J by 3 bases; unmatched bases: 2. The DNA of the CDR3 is TGTGCCAGTAGTATAGGACAGGGGTTCTATAATTCACCCCTCCACTTT. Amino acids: CASSIGQGFYNSPLHF.

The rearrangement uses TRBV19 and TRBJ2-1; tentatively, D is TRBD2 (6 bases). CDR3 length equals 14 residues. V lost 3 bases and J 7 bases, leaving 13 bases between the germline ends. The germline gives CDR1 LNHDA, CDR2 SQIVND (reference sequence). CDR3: CASSIARGRNEQFF. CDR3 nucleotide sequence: TGTGCCAGTAGTATCGCACGGGGGAGGAATGAGCAGTTCTTC. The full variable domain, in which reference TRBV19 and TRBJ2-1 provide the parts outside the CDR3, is DGGITQSPKYLFRKEGQNVTLSCEQNLNHDAMYWYRQDPGQGLRLIYYSQIVNDFQKGDIAEGYSVSREKKESFPLTVTSAQKNPTAFYLCASSIARGRNEQFFGPGTRLTVL.

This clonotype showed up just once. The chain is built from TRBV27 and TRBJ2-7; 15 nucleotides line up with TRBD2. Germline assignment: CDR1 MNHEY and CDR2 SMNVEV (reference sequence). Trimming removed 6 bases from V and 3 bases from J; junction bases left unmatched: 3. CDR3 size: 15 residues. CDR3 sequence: CASSLGLAGGYEQYF. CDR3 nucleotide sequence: TGTGCCAGCAGCTTGGGACTAGCGGGAGGCTACGAGCAGTACTTC.

The CDR3 bases are TGTGCCAGCAGCATCGGGGACCGGAGGGCTTTCTTT. Its translation: CASSIGDRRAFF. V usage is TRBV7-3 and J usage is TRBJ1-1, with D tentatively TRBD1 (5 bases). Germline CDR1 and CDR2: SGHTA and FQGTGA. The germline V and J ends were trimmed by 5 bases and 11 bases, with 15 bases remaining between them. The CDR3 is 12 residues long. The full variable domain, completed using reference TRBV7-3 and TRBJ1-1, is GAGVSQTPSNKVTEKGKYVELRCDPISGHTALYWYRQSLGQGPEFLIYFQGTGAADDSGLPNDRFFAVRPEGSVSTLKIQRTERGDSAVYLCASSIGDRRAFFGQGTRLTVV.

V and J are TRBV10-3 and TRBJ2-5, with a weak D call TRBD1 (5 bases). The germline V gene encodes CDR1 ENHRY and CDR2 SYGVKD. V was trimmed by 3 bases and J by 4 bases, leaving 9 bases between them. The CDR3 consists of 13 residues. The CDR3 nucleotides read TGTGCCATCAGTGACGGTGGGGCAGAGACCCAGTACTTC. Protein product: CAISDGGAETQYF.

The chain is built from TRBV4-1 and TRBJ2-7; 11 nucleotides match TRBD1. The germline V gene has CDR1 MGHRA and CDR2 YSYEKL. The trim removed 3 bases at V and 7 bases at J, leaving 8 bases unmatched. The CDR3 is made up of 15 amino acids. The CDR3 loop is CASSHHGQGADEQYF. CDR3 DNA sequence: TGCGCCAGCAGCCACCACGGACAGGGGGCGGATGAGCAGTACTTC.

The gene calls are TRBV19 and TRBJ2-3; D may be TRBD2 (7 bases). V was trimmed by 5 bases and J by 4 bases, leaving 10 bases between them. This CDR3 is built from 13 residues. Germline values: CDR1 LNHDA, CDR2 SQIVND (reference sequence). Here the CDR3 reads CASSSGGPDTQYF. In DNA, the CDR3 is TGTGCCAGTAGTTCGGGGGGCCCAGATACGCAGTATTTT.

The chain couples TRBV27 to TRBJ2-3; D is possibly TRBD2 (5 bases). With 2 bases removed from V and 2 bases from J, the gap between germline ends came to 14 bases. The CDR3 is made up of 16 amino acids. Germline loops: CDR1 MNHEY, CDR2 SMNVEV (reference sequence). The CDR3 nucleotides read TGTGCCAGCAGTTTAGGACTGGCTTGGGACACAGATACGCAGTATTTT. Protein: CASSLGLAWDTDTQYF.

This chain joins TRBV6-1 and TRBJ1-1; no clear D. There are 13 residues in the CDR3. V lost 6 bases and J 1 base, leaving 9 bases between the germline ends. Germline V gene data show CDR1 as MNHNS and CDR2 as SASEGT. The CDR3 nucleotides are TGTGCCAGCAGCCCCACAGCGAACACTGAAGCTTTCTTT. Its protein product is CASSPTANTEAFF.

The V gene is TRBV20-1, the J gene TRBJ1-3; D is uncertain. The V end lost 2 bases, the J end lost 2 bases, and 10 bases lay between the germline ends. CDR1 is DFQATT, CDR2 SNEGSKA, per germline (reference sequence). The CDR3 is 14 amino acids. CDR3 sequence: CSARLPGAGNTIYF. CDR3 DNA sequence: TGCAGTGCTAGACTCCCTGGCGCTGGAAACACCATATATTTT.

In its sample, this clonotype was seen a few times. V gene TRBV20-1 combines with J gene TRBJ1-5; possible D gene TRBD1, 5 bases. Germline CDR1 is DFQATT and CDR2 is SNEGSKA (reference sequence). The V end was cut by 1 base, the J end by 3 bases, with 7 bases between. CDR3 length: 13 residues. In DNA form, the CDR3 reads TGCAGTGCTAGAGGGGACCCCAATCAGCCCCAGCATTTT. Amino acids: CSARGDPNQPQHF.

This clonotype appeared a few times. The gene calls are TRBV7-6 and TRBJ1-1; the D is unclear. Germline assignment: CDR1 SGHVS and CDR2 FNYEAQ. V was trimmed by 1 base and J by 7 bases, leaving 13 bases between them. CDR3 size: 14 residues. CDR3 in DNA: TGTGCCAGCAGCTTAGACCCCTCTGACAATGAAGCTTTCTTT. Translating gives CASSLDPSDNEAFF.